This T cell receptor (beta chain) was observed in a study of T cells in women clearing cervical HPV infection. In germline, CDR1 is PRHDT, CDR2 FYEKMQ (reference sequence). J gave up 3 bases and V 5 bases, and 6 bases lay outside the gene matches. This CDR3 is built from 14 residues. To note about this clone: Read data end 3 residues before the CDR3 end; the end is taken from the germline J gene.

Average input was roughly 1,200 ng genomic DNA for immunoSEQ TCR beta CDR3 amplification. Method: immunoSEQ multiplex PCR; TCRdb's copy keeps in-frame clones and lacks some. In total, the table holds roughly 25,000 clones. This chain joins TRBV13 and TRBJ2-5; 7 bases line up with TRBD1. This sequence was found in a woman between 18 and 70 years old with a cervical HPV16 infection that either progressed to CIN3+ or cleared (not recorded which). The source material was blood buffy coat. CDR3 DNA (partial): TGTGCCAGCAGCCCAGGGACAGCAGAAGAGACC. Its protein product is CASSPGTAEET. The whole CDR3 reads CASSPGTAEETQYF.